One sample yielded the 7 T cell receptor beta chains listed below, sequenced in a study of CD8 T cells in Susac syndrome. RNA amounts of roughly 0.5 to 1 ug underwent reverse transcription with random hexamers. TCRdb re-derived calls from the immunoSEQ multiplex PCR reads in MiXCR, one entry per CDR3 protein. This sample carries some 260,000 distinct CDR3 sequences, around 93% of them seen once, and the ten largest clones take approximately 0.072%. The sample consisted of CD4+ T cells from PBMCs. These receptors were obtained from a human donor with multiple sclerosis.

This chain uses TRBV12-3 or TRBV12-4 with TRBJ1-1, with D possibly being TRBD1 (5 bases). The ends were cut back, 5 bases at V and 5 bases at J, with 15 bases in the middle. This CDR3 is 14 amino acids long. Here the CDR3 reads CASSPGALRTEAFF. The CDR3 nucleotides read TGTGCCAGCAGTCCCGGGGCGCTAAGGACTGAAGCTTTCTTT.

The chain carries TRBV20-1 and TRBJ1-5, with D perhaps matching TRBD1 (5 bases). The germline gives CDR1 DFQATT, CDR2 SNEGSKA (reference sequence). The CDR3 runs to 12 residues. The ends were cut back, 6 bases at V and 4 bases at J, with 10 bases in the middle. CDR3 amino acids: CSASGANQPQHF. CDR3 DNA: TGCAGTGCATCCGGGGCGAATCAGCCCCAGCATTTT.

This clonotype was seen a single time. CDR3 sequence: CSASFGPGETQYF. The DNA of the CDR3 is TGCAGTGCTAGTTTTGGACCTGGAGAGACCCAGTACTTC. The chain uses TRBV20-1 and TRBJ2-5, with D unclear. Germline-derived CDR1 and CDR2 are DFQATT and SNEGSKA (reference sequence). The CDR3 extends over 13 amino acids. The ends were cut back, 3 bases at V and 4 bases at J, with 12 bases in the middle.

V usage is TRBV6-1 and J usage is TRBJ2-3; D is perhaps TRBD1 (7 bases). The ends were cut back, 2 bases at V and 2 bases at J, with 11 bases in the middle. The CDR3 covers 15 residues. Germline assignment: CDR1 MNHNS and CDR2 SASEGT. Here the CDR3 DNA reads TGTGCCAGCAGTGAACAGGGGGGATTCACAGATACGCAGTATTTT. Its protein is CASSEQGGFTDTQYF.

The V gene is TRBV6-2 or TRBV6-3, the J gene TRBJ2-5; D might be TRBD2 (6 bases). CDR1 and CDR2 from the germline V gene are MNHEY and SVGEGT. Trimming cost V 0 bases and J 4 bases, with 12 bases left between them. The CDR3 is 15 residues long. The CDR3 sequence is CASSYSAQGGETQYF. The CDR3 DNA is TGTGCCAGCAGTTACTCCGCCCAGGGAGGAGAGACCCAGTACTTC.

V is TRBV6-6 and J is TRBJ2-6, with D maybe TRBD2 (6 bases). V dropped 4 bases and J dropped 4 bases, with 14 bases sitting between them. This CDR3 contains 16 residues. The germline gives CDR1 MNHNY, CDR2 SVGAGI (reference sequence). CDR3: CASSSGGWGGANVLTF. In nucleotides, the CDR3 is TGTGCCAGCAGTTCCGGGGGATGGGGAGGGGCCAACGTCCTGACTTTC.

The chain carries TRBV3-1 and TRBJ2-5; possibly TRBD2 for D (6 bases). This CDR3 comprises 11 residues. The V and J ends lost 4 bases and 10 bases respectively, with 10 bases between them. Germline assignment: CDR1 LGHDT and CDR2 YNNKEL (reference sequence). As DNA, the CDR3 is TGTGCCAGCAGCCGACCGGGGGACCAGTACTTC. The encoded protein is CASSRPGDQYF.